The clone carrying this TCR beta chain was picked up a small number of times. Its antigen is not identified. The second PCR ran about 6 to 11 cycles with a sample-barcoded 5' primer and J-beta primers. TCRdb ran MiXCR on the 5' RACE reads and lists one entry per CDR3 protein. This table has 780,000 or so distinct CDR3 sequences, 25% appearing once. The sample comes from a study of blood T cells in healthy people across ages. Deletions cut 2 bases from V and 0 bases from J, with 17 bases between. CDR1 and CDR2 (germline): SGHVS, FNYEAQ. The CDR3 is made up of 17 amino acids. General study results and limits: Possibly, changes in expanded clonotypes were confounded because donor CMV status was unknown. Diversity figures based on one million T cells were deemed too low.

These sequences were also reported in another study, on T cells of mothers and their children.

Sequencing was done on a sample of blood. The J gene is TRBJ2-7, the V gene TRBV7-6; the D gene is possibly TRBD1 (6 bases). The sequence came from a boy between 10 and 17 years old in good health. The CDR3 bases are TGTGCCAGCAGCTTACAGGGGCCCCCCGCCGGCTCCTACGAGCAGTACTTC. This gives the protein CASSLQGPPAGSYEQYF.